A selection of T cell receptor beta chains follows, all from one sample in a study of T cell responses to AZD1222 COVID-19 vaccine. Assay used: immunoSEQ multiplex PCR; TCRdb lists only in-frame clones, some missing. The sample records 150,000 to 200,000 clones, around 91% being singletons. The specimen comprised peripheral blood, sampled 28 days after the second AZD1222 dose. The receptors stem from an adult who received the AZD1222 COVID-19 vaccine. CDR3s include the opening cysteine and the closing phenylalanine or tryptophan. The order of the fields is V gene, D gene, clone size, J gene, CDR3 protein, CDR3 DNA. A D gene is named only where the DNA matches it firmly. The listing skips clone size in some rows; elsewhere it reads once, few, many or a size class.

TRBV5-6	-	-	TRBJ1-2	CASSSPYGYTF	TGTGCCAGCAGCTCGCCGTATGGCTACACCTTC
TRBV10-3	-	-	TRBJ1-1	CAISASIAATEAFF	TGTGCCATCAGCGCCTCTATAGCAGCGACTGAAGCTTTCTTT
TRBV6-6	TRBD1	-	TRBJ2-5	CASSPGQGAGETQYF	TGTGCCAGCAGTCCGGGACAGGGGGCGGGGGAGACCCAGTACTTC
TRBV7-9	-	once	TRBJ1-3	CASSLVAGQSGNTIYF	TGTGCCAGCAGCTTGGTCGCCGGCCAATCTGGAAACACCATATATTTT
TRBV27	-	-	TRBJ2-7	CASSFSGGPAEQYF	TGTGCCAGCAGTTTCTCCGGGGGGCCAGCCGAGCAGTACTTC
TRBV28	TRBD1	-	TRBJ1-2	CASRTGGYFGYTF	TGTGCCAGCCGGACAGGGGGCTATTTTGGCTACACCTTC
TRBV18	TRBD1	-	TRBJ1-5	CASSQGAGSNQPQHF	TGTGCCAGCTCACAGGGGGCAGGGAGCAATCAGCCCCAGCATTTT
TRBV6-6	-	-	TRBJ1-1	CASSWPVIVIAFF	TGTGCCAGCAGTTGGCCAGTCATCGTGATAGCTTTCTTT
TRBV3-1/TRBV3-2	-	-	TRBJ2-2	CASSQANTGELFF	TGTGCCAGCAGCCAAGCGAACACCGGGGAGCTGTTTTTT
TRBV7-2	TRBD2	-	TRBJ2-7	CASSFPSGRAPEQYF	TGTGCCAGCAGCTTTCCTAGCGGGAGGGCGCCCGAGCAGTACTTC
TRBV4-2	TRBD2	-	TRBJ2-1	CASSQDPSPRLAGFYNEQFF	TGTGCCAGCAGCCAAGACCCGTCCCCCCGACTAGCGGGGTTCTACAATGAGCAGTTCTTC
TRBV7-2	-	few	TRBJ2-1	CASSLVEVPYNEQFF	TGTGCCAGCAGCTTAGTAGAGGTCCCCTACAATGAGCAGTTCTTC
TRBV27	-	-	TRBJ2-7	CASSSRDSYEQYF	TGTGCCAGCAGTTCTCGGGACTCCTACGAGCAGTACTTC
TRBV27	-	-	TRBJ1-5	CASSSRQEAASPNQPQHF	TGTGCCAGCAGTTCCCGCCAGGAGGCGGCGAGCCCTAATCAGCCCCAGCATTTT
TRBV9	-	-	TRBJ2-2	CASSGTGFGELFF	TGTGCCAGCAGCGGAACAGGGTTCGGGGAGCTGTTTTTT
TRBV4-1	-	-	TRBJ1-2	CASSQPRGEYGYTF	TGCGCCAGCAGCCAGCCCCGGGGGGAATATGGCTACACCTTC
TRBV24-1	-	-	TRBJ1-2	CATSEVDYGYTF	TGTGCCACCAGTGAGGTGGACTATGGCTACACCTTC
TRBV4-2	TRBD1	-	TRBJ1-2	CASSQDLGQGYDYGYTF	TGTGCCAGCAGCCAAGATCTGGGACAGGGTTATGACTATGGCTACACCTTC
TRBV28	-	-	TRBJ1-5	CASSLPGRGNQPQHF	TGTGCCAGCAGTTTGCCAGGGCGCGGCAATCAGCCCCAGCATTTT
TRBV2	-	-	TRBJ1-5	CASSVERGQPQHF	TGTGCCAGCAGCGTGGAGCGGGGGCAGCCCCAGCATTTT
TRBV7-2	TRBD2	once	TRBJ2-7	CASSETSGGLYEQYF	TGTGCCAGCAGCGAGACTAGCGGGGGGCTCTACGAGCAGTACTTC
TRBV29-1	TRBD1	-	TRBJ2-7	CSVNGQGNYYEQYF	TGCAGCGTCAACGGACAGGGAAATTACTACGAGCAGTACTTC
TRBV27	TRBD1	once	TRBJ2-4	CASSLSWTGRPHIQYF	TGTGCCAGCAGTTTATCTTGGACAGGGCGGCCTCACATTCAGTACTTC
TRBV23-1	-	-	TRBJ1-5	CASSQSGANIQGAMQVQPQHF	TGCGCCAGCAGTCAATCGGGCGCTAATATACAGGGTGCGATGCAAGTTCAGCCCCAGCATTTT
TRBV2	-	-	TRBJ2-7	CASGRRQSYVEQYF	TGTGCCAGCGGACGGCGGCAGAGCTACGTCGAGCAGTACTTC
TRBV2	-	-	TRBJ2-1	CASAVQGTYNEQFF	TGTGCCAGCGCCGTACAGGGCACCTACAATGAGCAGTTCTTC
TRBV11-2	-	-	TRBJ2-1	CASSLLTGSSYNEQFF	TGTGCCAGCAGCTTGTTGACAGGCAGCTCCTACAATGAGCAGTTCTTC